Below, one TCR beta chain is given with its context. The target antigen is unknown. Profiled with immunoSEQ multiplex PCR; TCRdb holds only in-frame clones, not every one. Here the sample spans more than 9,500 clones, roughly 77% being singletons. The data stem from a study of graft-versus-host responses after intestinal transplantation. Overall study context: All recipients were transplanted with multivisceral, liver-intestinal, or isolated intestinal grafts. Tacrolimus plus steroids were given to all recipients for 2 to 4 years, preceded by anti-thymocyte globulin induction. Regarding the study as a whole: GvH clones turned up in recipient marrow; some had shown up first in ileum or blood. GvH clone levels peaked in circulation, and this peak was associated with early post-transplant HvG declines.

CDR1 and CDR2 from the germline V gene are SGHAT and FQNNGV. V lost 3 bases, J lost 3 bases, and 8 bases stayed unmatched. This CDR3 is 15 amino acids long. Intraepithelial and lamina propria lymphocytes were isolated from graft specimens. The TCR originated in a human patient who received an intestinal transplant, so some T cells may come from the graft donor. This chain links TRBV11-2 with TRBJ2-7; 7 positions match TRBD2. The material was ileum tissue, obtained roughly 140 days after intestinal transplantation. The CDR3 DNA sequence: TGTGCCAGCAGCTTTTGGCGGGGGTCGGACTACGAGCAGTACTTC. Amino acids: CASSFWRGSDYEQYF.